This T cell receptor beta chain derives from a study of T cells in localized non-small cell lung cancer. Study observations and caveats: A median of 57 clones ranked among the top 100 in tumor appeared in adjacent lung. Because only a single region of the tumor was sequenced, heterogeneity remains possible. In uninvolved adjacent lung, T cell clonality reached its highest value, exceeding tumor.

The table came from immunoSEQ multiplex PCR; TCRdb's copy has only in-frame clones and leaves some out. This sample has some 82,000 clones, with 80% found just once. Germline V gene lookup returns CDR1 SEHNR and CDR2 FQNEAQ (reference sequence). Trimming at V came to 3 bases and at J to 7 bases, leaving 10 bases not matched to a gene. The CDR3 is 16 amino acids. A note on this clone: Its matching antigen is unknown.

The rearrangement uses TRBV7-9 and TRBJ2-1, with 9 bases aligning to TRBD2. The TCR comes from a man aged 35-75 years with stage II squamous cell lung carcinoma. Sample: PBMCs, taken before any cancer treatment. DNA for the CDR3: TGTGCCAGCAGCTTTACCTCGGCTAGCGGGAAGAATGAGCAGTTCTTC. Its protein is CASSFTSASGKNEQFF.